This T cell receptor beta chain was captured in a study of blood T cell repertoires in COVID-19. Authors' data handling: Estimates of nucleated cell counts were drawn from the amplification of reference gene primers. Sequencing used immunoSEQ multiplex PCR; TCRdb keeps in-frame clones, though not all of them. Clone size and the V and J calls come from that table; the DNA yielded D and trimming. Of 49,000 or so clones in the sample, 80% to 90% are singletons; the top ten hold under 40%. V lost 3 bases, J lost 5 bases, and 23 bases lay in between. CDR1 and CDR2 from the germline V gene are SGHTS and YDEGEE. The CDR3 is made up of 17 amino acids.

The sample taken for sequencing was peripheral blood. The rearrangement links TRBV5-8 to TRBJ1-1; TRBD1 might be the D (5 bases). The receptor comes from a woman of 80 years or more with COVID-19, enrolled during active disease. The DNA of the CDR3 is TGTGCCAGCAGCTGGTATATGGGGTCGGGGGGGGTAACTGAAGCTTTCTTT. Residues: CASSWYMGSGGVTEAFF. The complete variable domain, with remaining parts taken from reference TRBV5-8 and TRBJ1-1, reads EAGVTQSPTHLIKTRGQQATLRCSPISGHTSVYWYQQALGLGLQFLLWYDEGEERNRGNFPPRFSGRQFPNYSSELNVNALELEDSALYLCASSWYMGSGGVTEAFFGQGTRLTVV.